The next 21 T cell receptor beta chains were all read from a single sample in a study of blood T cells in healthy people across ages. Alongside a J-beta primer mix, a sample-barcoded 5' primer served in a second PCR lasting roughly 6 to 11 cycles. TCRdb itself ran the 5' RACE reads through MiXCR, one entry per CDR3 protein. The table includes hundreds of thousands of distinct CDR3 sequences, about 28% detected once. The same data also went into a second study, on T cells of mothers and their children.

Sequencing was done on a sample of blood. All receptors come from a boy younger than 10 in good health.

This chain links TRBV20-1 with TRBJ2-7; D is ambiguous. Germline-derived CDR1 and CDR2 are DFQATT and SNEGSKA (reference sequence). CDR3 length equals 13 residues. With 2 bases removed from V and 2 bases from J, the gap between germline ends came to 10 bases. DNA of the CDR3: TGCAGTGCTAGAACGTTCGCGGCCTACGAGCAGTACTTC. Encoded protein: CSARTFAAYEQYF.

In nucleotides, the CDR3 is TGTGCCAGCAGTGAGAGGGGCAATCAGCCCCAGCATTTT. Protein product: CASSERGNQPQHF. The chain recombines TRBV6-1 with TRBJ1-5; D gene ambiguous. Trimming pared 3 bases from V and 2 bases from J, leaving 5 bases between. In germline, CDR1 is MNHNS, CDR2 SASEGT. The length of the CDR3 is 13 residues.

CDR3 nucleotide sequence: TGTGCCACCAGTGACCCCACAGGGGGCAATGAGCAGTTCTTC. It yields the protein CATSDPTGGNEQFF. The genes are TRBV24-1 and TRBJ2-5; TRBD1 matches 8 bases. The J call is in doubt because the DNA end fits TRBJ2-1 better. The CDR3 totals 14 residues. The germline V gene encodes CDR1 KGHDR and CDR2 SFDVKD.

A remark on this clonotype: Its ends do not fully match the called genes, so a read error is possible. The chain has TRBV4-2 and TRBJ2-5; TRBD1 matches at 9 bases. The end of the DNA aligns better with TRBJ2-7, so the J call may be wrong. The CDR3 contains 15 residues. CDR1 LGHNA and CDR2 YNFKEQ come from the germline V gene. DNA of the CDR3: TGTGCCAACAGCCAGGAACAGGGGGCATCCTACGAGCAGTACTTC. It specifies CANSQEQGASYEQYF.

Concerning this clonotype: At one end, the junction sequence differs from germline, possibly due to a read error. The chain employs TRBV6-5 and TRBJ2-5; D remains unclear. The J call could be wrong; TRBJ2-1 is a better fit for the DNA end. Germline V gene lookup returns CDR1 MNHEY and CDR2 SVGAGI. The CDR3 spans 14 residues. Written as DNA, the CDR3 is TGTGCCAGCACTCAGGACGGATGGTCAAATGGGCAGTTCTTC. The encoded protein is CASTQDGWSNGQFF.

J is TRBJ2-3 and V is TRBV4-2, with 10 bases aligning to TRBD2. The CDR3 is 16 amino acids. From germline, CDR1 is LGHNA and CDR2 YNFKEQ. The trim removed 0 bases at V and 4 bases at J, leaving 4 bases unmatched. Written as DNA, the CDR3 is TGTGCCAGCAGCCAAGAAACTAGCGGGGATCCAGATACGCAGTATTTT. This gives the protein CASSQETSGDPDTQYF.

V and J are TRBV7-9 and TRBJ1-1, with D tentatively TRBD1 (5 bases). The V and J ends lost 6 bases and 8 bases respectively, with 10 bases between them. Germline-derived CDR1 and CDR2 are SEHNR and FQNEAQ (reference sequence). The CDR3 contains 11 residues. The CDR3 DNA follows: TGTGCCAGCAGTTGGGACGTAGAAGCTTTCTTT. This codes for CASSWDVEAFF.

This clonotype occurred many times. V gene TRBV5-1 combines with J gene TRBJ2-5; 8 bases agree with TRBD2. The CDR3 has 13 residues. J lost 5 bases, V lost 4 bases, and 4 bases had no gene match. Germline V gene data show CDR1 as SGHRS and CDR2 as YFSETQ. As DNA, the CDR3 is TGCGCCAGCAGCACGGGACTAGGGGAGACCCAGTACTTC. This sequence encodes CASSTGLGETQYF.

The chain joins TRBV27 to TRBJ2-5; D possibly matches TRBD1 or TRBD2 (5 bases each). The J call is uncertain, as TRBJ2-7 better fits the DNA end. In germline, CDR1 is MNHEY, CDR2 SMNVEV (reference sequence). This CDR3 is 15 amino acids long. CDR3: CASSFRRDGAYEQYF. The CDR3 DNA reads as TGTGCCAGCAGTTTCCGCCGGGACGGAGCCTACGAGCAGTACTTC.

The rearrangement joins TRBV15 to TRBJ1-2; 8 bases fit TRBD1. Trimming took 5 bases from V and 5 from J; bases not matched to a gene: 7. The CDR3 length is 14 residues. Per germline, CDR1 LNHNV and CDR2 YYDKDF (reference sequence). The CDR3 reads CATSSRTGQYGYTF. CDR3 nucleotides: TGTGCCACCAGCTCCCGGACAGGGCAATATGGCTACACCTTC.

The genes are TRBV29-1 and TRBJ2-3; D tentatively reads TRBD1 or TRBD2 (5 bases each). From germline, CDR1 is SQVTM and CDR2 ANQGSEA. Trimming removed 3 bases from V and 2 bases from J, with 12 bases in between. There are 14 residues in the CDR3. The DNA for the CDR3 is TGCAGCGTTGATGTGGGGGTGGTCACAGATACGCAGTATTTT. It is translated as CSVDVGVVTDTQYF.

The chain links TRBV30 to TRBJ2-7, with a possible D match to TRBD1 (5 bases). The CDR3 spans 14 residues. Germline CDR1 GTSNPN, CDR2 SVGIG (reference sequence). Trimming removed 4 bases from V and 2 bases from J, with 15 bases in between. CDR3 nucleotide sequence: TGTGCCTGGACTAGTTCCAGGGCAACCTACGAGCAGTACTTC. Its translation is CAWTSSRATYEQYF.

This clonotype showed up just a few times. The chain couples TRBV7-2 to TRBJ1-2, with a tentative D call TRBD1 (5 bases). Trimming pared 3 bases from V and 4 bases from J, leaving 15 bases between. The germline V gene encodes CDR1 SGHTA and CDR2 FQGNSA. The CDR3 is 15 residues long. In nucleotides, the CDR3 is TGTGCCAGCAGCTTTGTCCAGAGGGGAGCCTATGGCTACACCTTC. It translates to CASSFVQRGAYGYTF.

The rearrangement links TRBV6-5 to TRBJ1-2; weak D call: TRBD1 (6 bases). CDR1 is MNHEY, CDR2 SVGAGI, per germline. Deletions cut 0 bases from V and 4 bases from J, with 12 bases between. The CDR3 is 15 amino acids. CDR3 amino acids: CASSYSSQGAYGYTF. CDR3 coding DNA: TGTGCCAGCAGTTACTCGTCACAGGGAGCCTATGGCTACACCTTC.

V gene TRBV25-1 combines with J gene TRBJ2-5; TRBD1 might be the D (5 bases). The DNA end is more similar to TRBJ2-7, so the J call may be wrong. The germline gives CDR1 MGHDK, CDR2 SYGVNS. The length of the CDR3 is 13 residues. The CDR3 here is CASSDARVPEQYF. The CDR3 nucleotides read TGTGCCAGCAGTGATGCCAGGGTCCCCGAGCAGTACTTC.

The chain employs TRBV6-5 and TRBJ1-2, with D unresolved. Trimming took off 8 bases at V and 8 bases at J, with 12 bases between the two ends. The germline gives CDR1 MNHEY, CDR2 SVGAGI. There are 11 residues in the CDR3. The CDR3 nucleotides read TGTGCCAGCTCCCGCGGGCGGGGCTACACCTTC. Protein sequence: CASSRGRGYTF.

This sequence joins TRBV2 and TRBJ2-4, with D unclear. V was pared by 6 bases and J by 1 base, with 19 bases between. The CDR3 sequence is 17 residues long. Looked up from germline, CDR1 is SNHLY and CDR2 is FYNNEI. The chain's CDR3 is CASRNTISGWAKNIQYF. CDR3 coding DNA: TGTGCCAGCAGGAACACTATAAGTGGCTGGGCCAAAAACATTCAGTACTTC.

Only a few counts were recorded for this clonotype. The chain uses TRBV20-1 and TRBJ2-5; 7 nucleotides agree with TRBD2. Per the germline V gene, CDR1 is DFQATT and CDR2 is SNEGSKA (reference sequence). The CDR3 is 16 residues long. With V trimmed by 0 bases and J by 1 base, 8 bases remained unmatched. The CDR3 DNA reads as TGCAGTGCTAGAGATTACCGAGCTAGCGGCCAAGAGACCCAGTACTTC. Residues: CSARDYRASGQETQYF.

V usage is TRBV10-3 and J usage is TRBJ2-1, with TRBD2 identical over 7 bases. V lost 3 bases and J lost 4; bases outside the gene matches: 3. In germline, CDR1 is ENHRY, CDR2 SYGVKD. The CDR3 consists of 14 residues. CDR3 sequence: CAISEGTTYNEQFF. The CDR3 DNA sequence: TGTGCCATCAGTGAAGGGACTACGTACAATGAGCAGTTCTTC.

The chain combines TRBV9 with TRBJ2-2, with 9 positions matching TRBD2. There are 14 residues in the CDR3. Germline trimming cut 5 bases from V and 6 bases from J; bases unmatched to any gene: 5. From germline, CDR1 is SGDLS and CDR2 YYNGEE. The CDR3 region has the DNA TGTGCCAGCAGTCGAGCGGGAGGTGCCGGGGAGCTGTTTTTT. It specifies CASSRAGGAGELFF.

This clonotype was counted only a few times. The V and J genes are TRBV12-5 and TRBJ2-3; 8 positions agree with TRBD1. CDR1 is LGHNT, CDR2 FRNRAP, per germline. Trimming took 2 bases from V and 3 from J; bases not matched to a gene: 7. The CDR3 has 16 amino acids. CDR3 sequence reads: CASGLPRTGTTDTQYF. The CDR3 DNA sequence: TGTGCTAGTGGTTTGCCACGGACAGGGACTACAGATACGCAGTATTTT.